A selection of T cell receptor beta chains follows, all from one sample in a study of cytomegalovirus exposure and HLA in healthy donors. Only in-frame clones appear in the TCRdb table, and some are missing; sequencing was by immunoSEQ multiplex PCR. This table holds under 150,000 clones, about 87% found once. Sequences were obtained from PBMCs. All receptors come from a young man in good health and CMV-seropositive. Both conserved end residues are part of each CDR3. The D gene is left open where the match is weak. A row's size may be missing; if present it is once, few, many or a size class.

j_call: TRBJ1-1; clone_size: few; v_call: TRBV9; d_call: -; cdr3_length: 12; cdr3_nt: TGTGCCAGCAGCCGTTGGGAGTCTGAAGCTTTCTTT; cdr3_aa: CASSRWESEAFF
j_call: TRBJ2-4; clone_size: -; v_call: TRBV5-1; d_call: -; cdr3_length: 17; cdr3_nt: TGCGCCAGCAGCCCGGAGTGGGACAAACTAGCCAAAAACATTCAGTACTTC; cdr3_aa: CASSPEWDKLAKNIQYF
j_call: TRBJ1-6; clone_size: -; v_call: TRBV27; d_call: -; cdr3_length: 16; cdr3_nt: TGTGCCAGCAGTTTTCTACATCGGCGGTATAATTCACCCCTCCACTTT; cdr3_aa: CASSFLHRRYNSPLHF
j_call: TRBJ2-1; clone_size: -; v_call: TRBV5-1; d_call: TRBD1; cdr3_length: 14; cdr3_nt: TGCGCCAGCAGCTGGGGGACAGGGGGGAATGAGCAGTTCTTC; cdr3_aa: CASSWGTGGNEQFF
j_call: TRBJ2-7; clone_size: -; v_call: TRBV19; d_call: TRBD2; cdr3_length: 15; cdr3_nt: TGTGCCAGTAGTACGGTCCCGGGGGGGCCCTACGAGCAGTACTTC; cdr3_aa: CASSTVPGGPYEQYF
j_call: TRBJ1-3; clone_size: -; v_call: TRBV12-2; d_call: -; cdr3_length: 15; cdr3_nt: TGTGCAAGTCGTTCGGGACAGGGTAACGGAAACACCATATATTTT; cdr3_aa: CASRSGQGNGNTIYF
j_call: TRBJ1-1; clone_size: -; v_call: TRBV2; d_call: TRBD1; cdr3_length: 14; cdr3_nt: TGTGCCAGCAGTTCAGGGGGGAGAGACACTGAAGCTTTCTTT; cdr3_aa: CASSSGGRDTEAFF
j_call: TRBJ2-1; clone_size: -; v_call: TRBV11-2; d_call: TRBD1; cdr3_length: 15; cdr3_nt: TGTGCCAGCAGCTCGGGACAGGGAGGGGGAAATGAGCAGTTCTTC; cdr3_aa: CASSSGQGGGNEQFF
j_call: TRBJ1-6; clone_size: few; v_call: TRBV27; d_call: -; cdr3_length: 13; cdr3_nt: TGTGCCAGCAGACTCATAACTGATTCACCCCTCCACTTT; cdr3_aa: CASRLITDSPLHF
j_call: TRBJ2-5; clone_size: -; v_call: TRBV5-1; d_call: TRBD1; cdr3_length: 15; cdr3_nt: TGCGCCAGCAGCTTCCGGACAGGGGGCTTTGAGACCCAGTACTTC; cdr3_aa: CASSFRTGGFETQYF
j_call: TRBJ2-7; clone_size: once; v_call: TRBV27; d_call: TRBD1; cdr3_length: 14; cdr3_nt: TGTGCCAGCAAAAGACAGGGATCGCCCTCCGAGCAGTACTTC; cdr3_aa: CASKRQGSPSEQYF
j_call: TRBJ1-5; clone_size: once; v_call: TRBV19; d_call: -; cdr3_length: 14; cdr3_nt: TGTGCCAGTAGTATAGACACCGGTAATCAGCCCCAGCATTTT; cdr3_aa: CASSIDTGNQPQHF
j_call: TRBJ2-1; clone_size: -; v_call: TRBV7-6; d_call: TRBD2; cdr3_length: 17; cdr3_nt: TGTGCCAGCAGCTTAGAGACGGGACTACGCTCCTACAATGAGCAGTTCTTC; cdr3_aa: CASSLETGLRSYNEQFF
j_call: TRBJ2-7; clone_size: -; v_call: TRBV16; d_call: TRBD1; cdr3_length: 15; cdr3_nt: TGTGCCAGCAGCCACCCGACAGGGGGCTTCGACGAGCAGTACTTC; cdr3_aa: CASSHPTGGFDEQYF
j_call: TRBJ2-5; clone_size: -; v_call: TRBV2; d_call: -; cdr3_length: 13; cdr3_nt: TGTGCCAGCAGGTTTCACTCACAAGAGACCCAGTACTTC; cdr3_aa: CASRFHSQETQYF